Below, 2 T cell receptor beta chains from the same sample are listed, as sequenced in a study of OX40 agonist ivuxolimab in advanced cancers. The repertoire was sequenced with immunoSEQ multiplex PCR; TCRdb's copy has only in-frame clones and lacks some. The table lists around 69,000 clones, 65% to 90% of them singletons, with less than 0.9% in the top ten. This material consisted of CD4+ or CD8+ T cells sorted from blood, taken in a trial of the OX40 agonist ivuxolimab. The origin of the receptors is an adult with an advanced solid tumor such as melanoma, head and neck, liver or kidney cancer.

The gene calls are TRBV20-1 and TRBJ1-2; TRBD1 might be the D (5 bases). The CDR3 totals 10 residues. The V and J ends lost 6 bases and 8 bases respectively, with 10 bases between them. Germline CDR1 DFQATT, CDR2 SNEGSKA (reference sequence). CDR3 sequence (DNA): TGCAGTGCCTTGGGGGAGGGCTACACCTTC. Translating gives CSALGEGYTF.

The rearrangement uses TRBV6-1 and TRBJ2-3; D is possibly TRBD1 (6 bases). The CDR3 consists of 12 residues. The V gene lost 4 bases and the J gene lost 8 bases, with 10 bases spanning the gap. Per germline, CDR1 MNHNS and CDR2 SASEGT. The DNA of the CDR3 is TGTGCCAGCAGTGGAGGCAGGGGTACGCAGTATTTT. Its translation is CASSGGRGTQYF.